This record looks at one TCR beta chain sequence and its context. Its antigen remains unidentified. This sample is part of a study of beta chain features in type 1 diabetes. Notes on the study in general: More deletions and fewer insertions at VDJ junctions were seen in type 1 diabetes patients. All four CD4+ subsets of Type 1 diabetes patients contained TCRB CDR3s that were moderately but significantly shorter.

The whole isolated RNA underwent reverse transcription, so sequencing captured expressed TCRB transcripts. Sequencing used immunoSEQ multiplex PCR; TCRdb keeps in-frame clones, though not all of them. Among hundreds of thousands of clones listed, about an eighth were seen once. Germline values: CDR1 KGHSH, CDR2 LQKENI. The V and J ends lost 3 bases and 4 bases respectively, with 9 bases between them. The CDR3 runs to 13 residues. This chain connects TRBV18 to TRBJ1-2; D may be TRBD1 (6 bases). Sample: naive CD4+ T cells from blood. The receptor was isolated from a young man with type 1 diabetes. The CDR3 DNA reads TGTGCCAGCTCACCGGACAGCATCTATGGCTACACCTTC. Translation gives CASSPDSIYGYTF.